This entry describes one TCR beta chain. Its antigen is not identified. Trimming shortened V by 4 bases and J by 1 base, and 14 bases separated the two germline ends. Germline loops: CDR1 SGHRS, CDR2 YFSETQ. The CDR3 runs to 15 residues. From 5'RACE with constant-segment primers came TCR alpha and TCR beta cDNA libraries that carried sample barcodes and UMIs. One entry per CDR3 protein results from TCRdb running MiXCR on the 5' RACE reads. The profile covers approximately 400,000 distinct CDR3 sequences, with about 24% appearing a single time and around 8.7% taken by the ten largest. The data are from a study of T-cell memory formation after mild COVID-19. General study findings and limits: Clones that got smaller from day 15 to 85 had even CD4/CD8, while clones growing later tipped toward CD4+. The appearance of some responding clones in pre-infection memory suggested that cross-reactive memory joined.

The chain carries TRBV5-1 and TRBJ1-1; D remains ambiguous. This TCR was sampled from an adult woman who had mild COVID-19 (a few samples of this study predate the infection). Cell type and time point are not known. The sequenced material came from PBMCs or a T cell subset sorted from them (not recorded which). The chain's CDR3 is CASSPPTPTNTEAFF. The CDR3 nucleotides are TGCGCCAGCAGCCCCCCGACACCCACGAACACTGAAGCTTTCTTT.